Listed below are T cell receptor beta chains from one sample, sequenced in a study of blood T cells in healthy people across ages. TCRdb used MiXCR to reprocess the 5' RACE reads, holding one entry per CDR3 protein. The sample includes hundreds of thousands of distinct CDR3 sequences, about 42% of them seen just once. Sample: blood. These receptors all stem from a man aged 80 or over in good health. Each CDR3 is given with its conserved first and last residue. Each record gives: J gene, clone size, V gene, D gene, CDR3 DNA, CDR3 protein. The D gene is left open where the match is weak. The listing skips clone size in some rows; elsewhere it reads once, few, many or a size class.

j_gene: TRBJ2-5
abundance: few
v_gene: TRBV7-8
d_gene: .
CDR3nt: TGTGCCAGCAGCTTAAGGGTCGGGATGCAAGAGACCCAGTACTTC
CDR3aa: CASSLRVGMQETQYF

j_gene: TRBJ1-2
abundance: .
v_gene: TRBV12-3/TRBV12-4
d_gene: .
CDR3nt: TGTGCCAGCAGTATACAGGCCCGCGGCGGCTACACCTTC
CDR3aa: CASSIQARGGYTF

j_gene: TRBJ2-1
abundance: few
v_gene: TRBV4-2
d_gene: TRBD1
CDR3nt: TGTGCCAGCAGCGAAACCGGGACAGGGGGTCATGAGCAGTTCTTC
CDR3aa: CASSETGTGGHEQFF

j_gene: TRBJ2-7
abundance: .
v_gene: TRBV6-2/TRBV6-3
d_gene: .
CDR3nt: TGTGCCAGCAGCCCTTCGGACGGTGTCTACGAGCAGTACTTC
CDR3aa: CASSPSDGVYEQYF

j_gene: TRBJ2-5
abundance: few
v_gene: TRBV6-2/TRBV6-3
d_gene: TRBD2
CDR3nt: TGTGCCAGCAGTTACTCGCTAGCGGGAGGTGGAGAGACCCAGTACTTC
CDR3aa: CASSYSLAGGGETQYF

j_gene: TRBJ2-7
abundance: .
v_gene: TRBV20-1
d_gene: TRBD2
CDR3nt: TGCAGTGCTAGTTCGCCACTAGCGGGAGTTAGAGGGATCTACGAGCAGTACTTC
CDR3aa: CSASSPLAGVRGIYEQYF

j_gene: TRBJ2-1
abundance: few
v_gene: TRBV4-3
d_gene: TRBD2
CDR3nt: TGCGCCAGCAGCCAAGAACTAGCGGCCTACAATGAGCAGTTCTTC
CDR3aa: CASSQELAAYNEQFF

j_gene: TRBJ2-1
abundance: .
v_gene: TRBV24-1
d_gene: TRBD1
CDR3nt: TGTGCCACCAGTGCCGGGACAGGGGTCAACAATGAGCAGTTCTTC
CDR3aa: CATSAGTGVNNEQFF

j_gene: TRBJ2-5
abundance: many
v_gene: TRBV7-2
d_gene: TRBD2
CDR3nt: TGTGCCAGCAGCCTTAGCGGGATGGCAGAGACCCAGTACTTC
CDR3aa: CASSLSGMAETQYF

j_gene: TRBJ1-5
abundance: .
v_gene: TRBV4-1
d_gene: .
CDR3nt: TGCGCCAGCAGCCCTGGACAGATTGAGATGAGCAATCAGCCCCAGCATTTT
CDR3aa: CASSPGQIEMSNQPQHF